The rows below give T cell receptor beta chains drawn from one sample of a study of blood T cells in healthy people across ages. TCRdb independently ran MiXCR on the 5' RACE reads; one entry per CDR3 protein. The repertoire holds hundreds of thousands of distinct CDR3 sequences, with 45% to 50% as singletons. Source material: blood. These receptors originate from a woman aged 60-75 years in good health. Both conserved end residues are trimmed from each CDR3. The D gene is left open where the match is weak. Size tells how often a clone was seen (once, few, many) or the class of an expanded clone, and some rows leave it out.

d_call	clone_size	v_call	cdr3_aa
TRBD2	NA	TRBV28	ASSNGLAGGNEQY
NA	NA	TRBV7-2	ASSLGTESSGANVLT
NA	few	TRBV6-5	ASSRLLAKNIQY
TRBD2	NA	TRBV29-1	SVAGLPGKQY
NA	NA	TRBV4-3	ASSQRGRTQETQY
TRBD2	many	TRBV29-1	SVAPVGLAHEQF
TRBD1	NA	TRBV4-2	ASSQVRSGTGGFDEQY
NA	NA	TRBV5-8	ASRFLRTLGEQY
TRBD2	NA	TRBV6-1	AGKSVTGGPSY
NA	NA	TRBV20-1	SARTGSSYNEQF
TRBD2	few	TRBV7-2	ASSLKGGSSYEQY
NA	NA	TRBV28	ASSGGADTQY
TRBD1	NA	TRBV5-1	ASTQDRARGEQY
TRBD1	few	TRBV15	ATSKRDRDYNEQF
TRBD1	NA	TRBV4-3	AGSQDVGTGDTDTQY
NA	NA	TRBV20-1	SAREVGGFGNSPLH
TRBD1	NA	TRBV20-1	SAREFGTVSQEIQY
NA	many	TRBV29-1	SVTRTEAF
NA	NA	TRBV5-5	ASSLGWGISPLH
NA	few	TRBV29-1	SSRQGTDTQY
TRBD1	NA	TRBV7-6	TSSTNRGNTEAF
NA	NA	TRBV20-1	SARPTGLTDTQY
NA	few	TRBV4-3	ASSQEWQGSTDTQY
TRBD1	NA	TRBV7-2	ASSLAGTDPYEQY
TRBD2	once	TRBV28	ASSPRGVSGRETQY
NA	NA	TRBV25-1	ASSAQGGQIDGYT
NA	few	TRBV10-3	AISAKAGEQY
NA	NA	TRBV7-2	ASSSQRGSLSPLH
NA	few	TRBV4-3	ASSQGFGSSYEQY
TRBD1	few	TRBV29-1	SVSGTGDEQY
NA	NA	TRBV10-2	ASKLAGEQY
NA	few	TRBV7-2	ASSPTSPKRAIANEQY
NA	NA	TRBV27	ASSVFSYNERF
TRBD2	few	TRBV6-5	ASSPAGTTSYNEQF
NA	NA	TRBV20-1	SAGGLDYGYT
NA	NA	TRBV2	ASSGPRTIQGQREKLF
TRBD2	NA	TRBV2	AKGTSGTYEQY